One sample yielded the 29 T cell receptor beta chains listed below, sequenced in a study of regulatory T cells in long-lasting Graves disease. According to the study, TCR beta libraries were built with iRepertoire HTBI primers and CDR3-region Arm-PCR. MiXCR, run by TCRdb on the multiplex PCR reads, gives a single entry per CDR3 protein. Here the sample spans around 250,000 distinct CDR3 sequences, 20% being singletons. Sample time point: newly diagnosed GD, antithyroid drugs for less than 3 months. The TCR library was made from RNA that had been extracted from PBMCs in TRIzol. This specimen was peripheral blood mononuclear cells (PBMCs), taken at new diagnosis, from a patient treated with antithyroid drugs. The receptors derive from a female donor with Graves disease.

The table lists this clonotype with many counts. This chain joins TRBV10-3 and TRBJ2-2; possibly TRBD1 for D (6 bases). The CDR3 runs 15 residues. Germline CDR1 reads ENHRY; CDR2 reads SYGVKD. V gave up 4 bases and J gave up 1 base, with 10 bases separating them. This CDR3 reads CAISVPGQNTGELFF. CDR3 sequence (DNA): TGTGCCATCAGTGTACCGGGACAGAACACCGGGGAGCTGTTTTTT.

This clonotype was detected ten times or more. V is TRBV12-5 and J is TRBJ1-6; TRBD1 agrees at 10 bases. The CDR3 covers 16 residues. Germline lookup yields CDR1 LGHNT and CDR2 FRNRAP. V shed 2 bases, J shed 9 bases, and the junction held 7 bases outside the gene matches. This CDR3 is CASGLPRDRGRSPLHF. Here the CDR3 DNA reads TGTGCTAGTGGTTTGCCCCGGGACAGGGGACGTTCACCCCTCCACTTT.

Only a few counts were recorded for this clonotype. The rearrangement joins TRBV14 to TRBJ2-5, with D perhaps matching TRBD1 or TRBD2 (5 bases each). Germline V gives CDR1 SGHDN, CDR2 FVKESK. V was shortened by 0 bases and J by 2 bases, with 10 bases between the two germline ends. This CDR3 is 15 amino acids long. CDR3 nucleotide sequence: TGTGCCAGCAGCCAAGAGGGGGTGTTACAAGAGACCCAGTACTTC. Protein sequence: CASSQEGVLQETQYF.

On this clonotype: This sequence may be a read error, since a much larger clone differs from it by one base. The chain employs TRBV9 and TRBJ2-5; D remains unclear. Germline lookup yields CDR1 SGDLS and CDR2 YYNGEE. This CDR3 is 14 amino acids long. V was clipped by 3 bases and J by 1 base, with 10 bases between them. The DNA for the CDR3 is TGTGCCAGCAGCGCCAAGGACCCCCAAGAGACCCAGTACTTC. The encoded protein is CASSAKDPQETQYF.

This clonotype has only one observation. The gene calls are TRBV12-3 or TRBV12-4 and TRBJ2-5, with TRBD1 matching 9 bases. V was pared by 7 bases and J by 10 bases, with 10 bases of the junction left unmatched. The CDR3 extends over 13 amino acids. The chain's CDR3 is CASTLDRGDSQYF. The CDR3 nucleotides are TGTGCCAGCACCTTGGACAGGGGAGATAGCCAGTACTTC.

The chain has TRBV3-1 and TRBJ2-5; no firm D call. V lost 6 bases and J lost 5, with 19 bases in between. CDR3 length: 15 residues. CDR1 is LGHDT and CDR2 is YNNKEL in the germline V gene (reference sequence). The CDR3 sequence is CASRIEGYHGETQYF. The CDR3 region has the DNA TGTGCCAGCAGGATAGAAGGCTACCATGGGGAGACCCAGTACTTC.

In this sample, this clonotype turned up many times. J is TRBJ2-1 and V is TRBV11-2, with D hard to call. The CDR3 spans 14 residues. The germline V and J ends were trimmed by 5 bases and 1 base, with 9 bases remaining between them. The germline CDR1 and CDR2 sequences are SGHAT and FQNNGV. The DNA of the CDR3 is TGTGCCAGCAGCCAGGACGTATCCTACAATGAGCAGTTCTTC. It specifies CASSQDVSYNEQFF.

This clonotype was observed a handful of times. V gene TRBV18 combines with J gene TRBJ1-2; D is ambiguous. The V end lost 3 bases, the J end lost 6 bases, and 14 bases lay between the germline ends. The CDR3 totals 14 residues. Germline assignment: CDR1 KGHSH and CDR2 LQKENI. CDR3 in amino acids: CASSPSGSDDGYTF. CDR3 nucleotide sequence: TGTGCCAGCTCACCCTCCGGTTCGGATGATGGCTACACCTTC.

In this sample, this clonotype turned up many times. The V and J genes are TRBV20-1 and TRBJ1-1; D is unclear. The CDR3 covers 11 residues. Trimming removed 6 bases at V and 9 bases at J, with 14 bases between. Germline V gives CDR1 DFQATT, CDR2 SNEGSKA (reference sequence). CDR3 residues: CSAIDGSKAFF. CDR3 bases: TGCAGTGCAATAGACGGTTCCAAAGCTTTCTTT.

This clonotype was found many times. Written as DNA, the CDR3 is TGTGCCAGCAGCCCACAGGGTCGAAACACAGATACGCAGTATTTT. As protein: CASSPQGRNTDTQYF. This chain links TRBV7-9 with TRBJ2-3; D is possibly TRBD1 (6 bases). This CDR3 has 15 amino acids. Trimming left V 5 bases short and J 2 bases short, with 14 bases between. Per germline, CDR1 SEHNR and CDR2 FQNEAQ (reference sequence).

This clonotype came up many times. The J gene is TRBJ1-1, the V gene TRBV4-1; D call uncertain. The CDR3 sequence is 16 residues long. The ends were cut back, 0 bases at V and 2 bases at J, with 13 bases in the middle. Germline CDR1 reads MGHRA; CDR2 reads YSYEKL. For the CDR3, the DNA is TGCGCCAGCAGCCAAGATTCCGCCCGTCCCAACACTGAAGCTTTCTTT. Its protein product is CASSQDSARPNTEAFF.

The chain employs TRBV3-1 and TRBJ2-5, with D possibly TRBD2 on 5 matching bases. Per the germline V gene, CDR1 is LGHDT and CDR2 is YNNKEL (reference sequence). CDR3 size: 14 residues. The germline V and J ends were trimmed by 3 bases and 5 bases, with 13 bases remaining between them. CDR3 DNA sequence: TGTGCCAGCAGCCAGCCTAGCTCGAGTGAGACCCAGTACTTC. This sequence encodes CASSQPSSSETQYF.

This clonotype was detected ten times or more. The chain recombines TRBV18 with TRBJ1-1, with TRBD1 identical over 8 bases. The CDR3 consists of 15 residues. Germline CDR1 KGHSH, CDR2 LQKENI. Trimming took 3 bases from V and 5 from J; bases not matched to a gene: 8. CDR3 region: CASSPATGDSTEAFF. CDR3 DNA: TGTGCCAGCTCACCTGCGACAGGGGATTCTACTGAAGCTTTCTTT. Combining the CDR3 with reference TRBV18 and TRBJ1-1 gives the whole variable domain NAGVMQNPRHLVRRRGQEARLRCSPMKGHSHVYWYRQLPEEGLKFMVYLQKENIIDESGMPKERFSAEFPKEGPSILRIQQVVRGDSAAYFCASSPATGDSTEAFFGQGTRLTVV.

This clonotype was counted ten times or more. CDR3: CSAPFPEQFF. The CDR3 DNA follows: TGCAGCGCTCCCTTCCCCGAGCAGTTCTTC. The chain has TRBV20-1 and TRBJ2-1; unclear D gene. Germline CDR1 and CDR2: DFQATT and SNEGSKA (reference sequence). CDR3 length: 10 residues.

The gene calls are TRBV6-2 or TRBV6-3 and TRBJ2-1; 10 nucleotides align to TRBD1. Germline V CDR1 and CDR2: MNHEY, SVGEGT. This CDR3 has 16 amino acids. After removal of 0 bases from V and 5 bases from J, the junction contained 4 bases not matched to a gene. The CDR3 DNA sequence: TGTGCCAGCAGTTACTCCCCGGGACAGGGGAACAATGAGCAGTTCTTC. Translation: CASSYSPGQGNNEQFF.

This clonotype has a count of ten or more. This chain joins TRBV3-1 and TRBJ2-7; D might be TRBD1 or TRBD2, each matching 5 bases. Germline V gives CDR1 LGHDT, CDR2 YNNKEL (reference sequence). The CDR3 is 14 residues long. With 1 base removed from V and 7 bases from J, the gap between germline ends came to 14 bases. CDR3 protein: CASSQGLGGGEQYF. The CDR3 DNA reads TGTGCCAGCAGCCAAGGGCTGGGTGGGGGAGAGCAGTACTTC.

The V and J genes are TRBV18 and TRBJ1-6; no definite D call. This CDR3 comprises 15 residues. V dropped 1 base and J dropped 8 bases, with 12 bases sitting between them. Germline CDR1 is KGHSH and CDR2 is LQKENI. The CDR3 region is CASSPLSGLDSPLHF. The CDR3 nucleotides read TGTGCCAGCTCACCACTATCCGGGCTGGATTCACCCCTCCACTTT.

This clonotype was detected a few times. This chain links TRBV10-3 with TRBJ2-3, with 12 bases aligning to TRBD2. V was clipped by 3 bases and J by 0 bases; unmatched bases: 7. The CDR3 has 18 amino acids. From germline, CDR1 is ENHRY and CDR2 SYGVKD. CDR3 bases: TGTGCCATCAGTGACCCTCGACTAGCGGGAGTTAGCACAGATACGCAGTATTTT. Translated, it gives CAISDPRLAGVSTDTQYF.

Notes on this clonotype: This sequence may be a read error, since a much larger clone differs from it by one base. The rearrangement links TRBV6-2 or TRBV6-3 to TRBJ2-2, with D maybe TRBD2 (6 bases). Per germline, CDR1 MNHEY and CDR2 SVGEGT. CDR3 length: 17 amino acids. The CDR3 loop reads CASGYSLSGLNTGELFF. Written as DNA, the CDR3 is TGTGCCAGCGGTTACTCGTTAAGCGGGCTCAACACCGGGGAGCTGTTTTTT.

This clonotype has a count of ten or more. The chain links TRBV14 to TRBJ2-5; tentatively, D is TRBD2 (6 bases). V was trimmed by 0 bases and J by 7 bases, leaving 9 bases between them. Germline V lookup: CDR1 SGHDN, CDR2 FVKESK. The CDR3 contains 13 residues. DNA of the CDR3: TGTGCCAGCAGCCAAGATTTGGGGGGGACCCAGTACTTC. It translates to CASSQDLGGTQYF.

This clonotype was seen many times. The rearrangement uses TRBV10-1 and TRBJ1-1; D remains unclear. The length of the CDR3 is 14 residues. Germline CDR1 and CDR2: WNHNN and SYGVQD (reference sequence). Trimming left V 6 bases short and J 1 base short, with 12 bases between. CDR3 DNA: TGCGCCAGCAGCCCGGGAGGCCGGAACACTGAAGCTTTCTTT. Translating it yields CASSPGGRNTEAFF.

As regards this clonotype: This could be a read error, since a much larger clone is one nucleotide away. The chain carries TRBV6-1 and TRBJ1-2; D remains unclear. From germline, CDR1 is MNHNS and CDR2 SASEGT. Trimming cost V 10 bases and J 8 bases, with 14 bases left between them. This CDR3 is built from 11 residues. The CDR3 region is CAIRFPRGYTF. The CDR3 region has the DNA TGTGCCATCAGATTCCCAAGAGGCTACACCTTC.

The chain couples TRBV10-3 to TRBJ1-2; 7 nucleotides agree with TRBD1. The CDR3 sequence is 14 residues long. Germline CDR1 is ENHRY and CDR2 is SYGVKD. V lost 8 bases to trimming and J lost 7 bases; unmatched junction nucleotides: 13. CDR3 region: CAIGFDREVGGYTF. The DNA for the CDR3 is TGTGCCATCGGTTTCGACAGGGAGGTTGGTGGCTACACCTTC.

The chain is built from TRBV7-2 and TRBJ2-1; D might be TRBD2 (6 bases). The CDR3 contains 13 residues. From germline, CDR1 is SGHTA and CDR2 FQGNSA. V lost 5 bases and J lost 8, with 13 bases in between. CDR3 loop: CASSPREWDEQFF. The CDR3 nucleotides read TGTGCCAGCAGCCCCCGGGAGTGGGATGAGCAGTTCTTC.

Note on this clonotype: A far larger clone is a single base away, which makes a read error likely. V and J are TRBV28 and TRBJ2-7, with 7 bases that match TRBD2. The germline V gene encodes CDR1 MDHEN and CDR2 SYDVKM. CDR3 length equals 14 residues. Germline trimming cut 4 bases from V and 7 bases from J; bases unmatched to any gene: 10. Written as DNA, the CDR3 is TGTGCCAGCAGTTGGCGGGGGACCTACAATGAGCAGTACTTC. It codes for CASSWRGTYNEQYF.

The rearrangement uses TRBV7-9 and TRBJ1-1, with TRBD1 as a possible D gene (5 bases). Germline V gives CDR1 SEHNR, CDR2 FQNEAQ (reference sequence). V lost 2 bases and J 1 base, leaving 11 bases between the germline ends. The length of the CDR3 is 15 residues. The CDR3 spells CASSLTGAGNTEAFF. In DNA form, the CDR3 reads TGTGCCAGCAGCTTAACCGGGGCCGGGAACACTGAAGCTTTCTTT.

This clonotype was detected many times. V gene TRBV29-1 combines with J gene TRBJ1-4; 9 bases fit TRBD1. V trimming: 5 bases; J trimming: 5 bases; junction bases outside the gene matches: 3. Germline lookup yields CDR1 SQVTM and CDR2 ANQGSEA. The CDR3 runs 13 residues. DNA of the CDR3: TGCAGCGTTCTTGGACAGGGGAATGAAAAACTGTTTTTT. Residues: CSVLGQGNEKLFF.

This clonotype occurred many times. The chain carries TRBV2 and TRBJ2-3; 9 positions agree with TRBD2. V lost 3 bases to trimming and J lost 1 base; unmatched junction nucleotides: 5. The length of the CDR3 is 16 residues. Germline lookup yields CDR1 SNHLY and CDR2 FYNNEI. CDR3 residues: CASSDGTSRGTDTQYF. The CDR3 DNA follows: TGTGCCAGCAGTGATGGGACTAGCCGGGGCACAGATACGCAGTATTTT.

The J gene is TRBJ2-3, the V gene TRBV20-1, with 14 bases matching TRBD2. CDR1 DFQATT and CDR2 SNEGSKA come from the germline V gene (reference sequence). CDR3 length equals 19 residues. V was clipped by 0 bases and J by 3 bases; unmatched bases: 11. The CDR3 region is CSARDLGLAGVASTDTQYF. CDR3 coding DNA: TGCAGTGCTAGAGATCTGGGACTAGCGGGAGTGGCTAGTACAGATACGCAGTATTTT.